The text below deals with one T cell receptor beta chain. Its antigen is unknown. Clones were sequenced by immunoSEQ multiplex PCR, and TCRdb holds only the in-frame ones, with some missing. The listing records some 10,000 clones. Median disease duration was approximately seven years, range 0.2-19.1. This specimen comes from a study of synovial regulatory T cells in juvenile arthritis. Germline V gene sequence: CDR1 LNHNV, CDR2 YYDKDF (reference sequence). This CDR3 is 15 amino acids long. This entry has no DNA. Broader study findings: TCR diversity was lower in inflammation-associated blood Treg cells than in other blood Treg cells. Synovial Teff and blood CPL repertoires partially overlapped with iaTreg TCR repertoires, which were largely patient-private. Synovial Treg CDR3 sequences overlapped more with iaTregs than other circulating Tregs.

The chain recombines TRBV15 with TRBJ1-4; the D gene TCRdb calls, TRBD1, cannot be checked with no DNA. The receptor was isolated from a donor aged 2-35 years with juvenile idiopathic arthritis. The sample was Treg cells from blood. As to subset: remaining (HLA-DR-negative) circulating blood Treg cells. CDR3 in amino acids: CATTDRLFSGEKLFF.